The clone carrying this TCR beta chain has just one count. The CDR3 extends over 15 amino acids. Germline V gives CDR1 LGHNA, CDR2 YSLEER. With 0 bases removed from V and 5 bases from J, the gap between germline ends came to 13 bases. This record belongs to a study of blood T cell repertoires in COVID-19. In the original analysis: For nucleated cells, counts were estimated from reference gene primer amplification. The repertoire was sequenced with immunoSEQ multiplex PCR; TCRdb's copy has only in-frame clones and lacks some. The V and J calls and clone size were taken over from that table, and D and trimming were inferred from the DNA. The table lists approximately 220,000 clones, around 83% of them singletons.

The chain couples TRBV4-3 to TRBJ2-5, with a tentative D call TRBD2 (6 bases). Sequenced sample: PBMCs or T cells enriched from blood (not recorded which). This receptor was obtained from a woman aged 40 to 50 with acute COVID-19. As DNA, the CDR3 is TGCGCCAGCAGCCAAGACGCGGGGCCCGAGGAGACCCAGTACTTC. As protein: CASSQDAGPEETQYF.